The entry below gives a single T cell receptor beta chain sequence along with its context. This clonotype was seen at least ten times. It lacks a known antigen. Base quality data are lacking; no much larger clone is found one base away. This entry belongs to a study of T cells after yellow fever vaccination (dated by TCRdb to between 2018 and 2021). Notes on the research overall: Libraries from fractions with low cell numbers were prepared with the SMART-Seq v4 Ultra Low Input RNA kit. Bulk TCR alpha and beta repertoires were sequenced longitudinally to track T-cell clones before and after primary and booster YFV17D yellow fever vaccination. Two healthy male donors, one aged 18 to 29 and one aged 30 to 40 years, made up the cohort. Blood samples were taken at several timepoints before and after primary and secondary immunization, and bulk PBMC replicates and cell subsets were isolated.

TCR cDNA was made using 5'RACE template switching, a step that added a universal primer site and unique molecular identifiers. cDNA synthesis was primed from both the TCR alpha and TCR beta constant segments. Library amplification used two PCR steps, and the second PCR step added sample barcodes and sequencing adapters. Sequencing of libraries was done on Illumina HiSeq 2500 (2x100 bp) or NovaSeq (2x150 bp). For the original study's pipeline: MIGEC handled demultiplexing of reads and collapsing into UMI consensus sequences, while MiXCR performed V(D)J alignment. Clonotypes responding to the vaccine were identified with edgeR on replicate PBMC samples, with the criteria of FDR below 0.01 and a log2 fold change above 5 up to day 15. CD4 or CD8 identity was assigned to each bulk clonotype according to whether the clonotype was present at higher abundance in the sequenced CD4 repertoire or the sequenced CD8 repertoire. In-frame beta chains were kept once TCRdb had trimmed the public reads at Q25 with fastp and called clones with MiXCR. Identical CDR3 proteins give one entry, which carries the most common genes and DNA. TCRdb, not the original authors, processed these V and J calls. In all, the sample holds a few hundred thousand distinct CDR3 sequences, and more than 8.5% of those were seen once. Clones ranked in the top ten supply under 20% of the sample.

What the research found in general, with its limitations: Because the study included only a couple of donors, the extent to which the findings can be generalized is limited. Computational filtering was needed because FACS-sorted repertoires could contain abundant contaminating clonotypes from the bulk population. A small fraction of clonotypes showed up in both the CD4 and CD8 compartments, probably as a result of convergent recombination. The secondary T-cell response was weaker than the primary response but faster, peaking on day 5 instead of day 15. Most clones expanded after primary vaccination were re-detected after the booster (about 96% of CD4 and approximately 85% of CD8), suggesting broad memory maintenance.

A distance of 12 bases separates the germline ends of V and J, which lose 1 base and 5 bases respectively. CDR1 and CDR2 (SGHRS, YFSETQ) derive from the germline V gene. Reading from cysteine to phenylalanine, the CDR3 counts 14 amino acids. This entry keeps only the CDR3 DNA: 42 bases, framed from base 1. The treatment or condition label corresponds to: live attenuated yellow fever vaccine strain. Two biological replicates of bulk PBMCs were collected at each blood-draw timepoint. A standard Ficoll-Paque protocol was used to isolate PBMCs from peripheral blood. TriZol was used to extract RNA from bulk PBMCs, from CD4 and CD8 fractions, and from dextramer-positive and dextramer-negative fractions.

Sequences were derived from PBMCs, sampled on the day of the first yellow fever vaccination. The chain is encoded by TRBV5-1 joined to TRBJ2-5, with TRBD1 tentatively as D gene (5 bases match). The sequence was obtained from a man aged 18-30 years who received the YFV17D yellow fever vaccine. The nucleotides read TGCGCCAGCAGCTTGTTTCAGGGTTCGGAGACCCAGTACTTC. Translated, it gives CASSLFQGSETQYF.